The next 18 T cell receptor beta chains were all read from a single sample in a study of early T cells in non-severe SARS-CoV-2 infection. TCRdb fed the 5' RACE reads into MiXCR, producing one record per CDR3 protein. Among 35,000 to 45,000 distinct CDR3 sequences listed, 9% to 10% were seen once. The specimen was whole blood. These receptors all stem from an adult who was a healthcare worker with PCR-confirmed SARS-CoV-2 infection or an uninfected control (not recorded which).

This clonotype was recorded at least ten times. The rearrangement uses TRBV20-1 and TRBJ1-1; 8 bases agree with TRBD1. After removal of 3 bases from V and 7 bases from J, the junction contained 7 bases not matched to a gene. This CDR3 has 13 residues. Germline CDR1 and CDR2: DFQATT and SNEGSKA (reference sequence). CDR3 bases: TGCAGTGCTAGGCAAACAGGGGGAGGTGAAGCTTTCTTT. It translates to CSARQTGGGEAFF.

This clonotype occurred many times. The chain carries TRBV12-3 or TRBV12-4 and TRBJ1-5, with a possible D match to TRBD1 (6 bases). V shed 5 bases and J shed 0 bases, with 14 bases lying between them. CDR3 size: 16 residues. The CDR3 spells CASSPRQAYSNQPQHF. CDR3 coding DNA: TGTGCCAGCAGTCCCCGACAGGCTTATAGCAATCAGCCCCAGCATTTT.

This clonotype was observed many times. This sequence joins TRBV20-1 and TRBJ2-1; D perhaps matches TRBD2 (7 bases). The ends were cut back, 6 bases at V and 6 bases at J, with 18 bases in the middle. This CDR3 spans 14 amino acids. Germline CDR1 DFQATT, CDR2 SNEGSKA (reference sequence). CDR3 sequence (DNA): TGCAGTGCGTCCGGTGGGGGGGCCGGCAATGAGCAGTTCTTC. Protein product: CSASGGGAGNEQFF.

The chain combines TRBV29-1 with TRBJ2-7; D is perhaps TRBD1 (5 bases). This CDR3 contains 12 residues. Per germline, CDR1 SQVTM and CDR2 ANQGSEA. Between the trimmed V and J ends, which lost 7 bases and 0 bases, there was a span of 10 bases. CDR3 protein: CSAQVSSYEQYF. Written as DNA, the CDR3 is TGCAGCGCACAGGTTAGCTCCTACGAGCAGTACTTC.

This clonotype was counted many times. V usage is TRBV7-6 and J usage is TRBJ2-2; D is perhaps TRBD1 or TRBD2 (6 bases each). The CDR3 runs 14 residues. Germline values: CDR1 SGHVS, CDR2 FNYEAQ. V dropped 6 bases and J dropped 4 bases, with 12 bases sitting between them. CDR3 in DNA: TGTGCCAGCAGGACGGGGGCCTCCACCGGGGAGCTGTTTTTT. Translating it yields CASRTGASTGELFF.

This sequence joins TRBV27 and TRBJ2-7; TRBD1 is a possible D gene (6 bases). CDR1 and CDR2 from the germline V gene are MNHEY and SMNVEV (reference sequence). The CDR3 runs to 14 residues. V was clipped by 2 bases and J by 5 bases, with 13 bases between them. The CDR3 reads CASSLARGAHEQYF. For the CDR3, the DNA is TGTGCCAGCAGTTTAGCCAGGGGCGCCCACGAGCAGTACTTC.

This clonotype was detected a few times. The J gene is TRBJ1-1, the V gene TRBV29-1; TRBD1 agrees at 7 bases. CDR1 SQVTM and CDR2 ANQGSEA come from the germline V gene. V was clipped by 6 bases and J by 5 bases; unmatched bases: 6. The CDR3 totals 12 residues. The CDR3 DNA sequence: TGCAGCGTCGGAACAGGGGAGACTGAAGCTTTCTTT. Translating it yields CSVGTGETEAFF.

This clonotype was seen repeatedly, ten times or more. The chain employs TRBV7-2 and TRBJ1-5; D remains unclear. The V and J ends lost 5 bases and 3 bases respectively, with 17 bases between them. CDR3 length: 16 residues. Per germline, CDR1 SGHTA and CDR2 FQGNSA. The CDR3 region has the DNA TGTGCCAGCAGCCCACCGGACCTCTCCTTCAATCAGCCCCAGCATTTT. Its translation: CASSPPDLSFNQPQHF.

This clonotype was detected only a few times. This rearrangement joins TRBV19 to TRBJ1-1; D may be TRBD1 (6 bases). CDR1 LNHDA and CDR2 SQIVND come from the germline V gene (reference sequence). The length of the CDR3 is 14 residues. With 6 bases removed from V and 4 bases from J, the gap between germline ends came to 15 bases. CDR3: CASRPPLQGTEAFF. In DNA form, the CDR3 reads TGTGCCAGTAGACCCCCCCTACAGGGCACTGAAGCTTTCTTT. Full variable domain (remainder filled in from reference TRBV19 and TRBJ1-1): DGGITQSPKYLFRKEGQNVTLSCEQNLNHDAMYWYRQDPGQGLRLIYYSQIVNDFQKGDIAEGYSVSREKKESFPLTVTSAQKNPTAFYLCASRPPLQGTEAFFGQGTRLTVV.

The chain links TRBV6-1 to TRBJ2-1, with TRBD2 matching over 8 bases. Germline lookup yields CDR1 MNHNS and CDR2 SASEGT. V was clipped by 2 bases and J by 7 bases; unmatched bases: 10. This CDR3 comprises 16 residues. CDR3 DNA sequence: TGTGCCAGCAGTGAACCGGGACTAGGAGTAGTGAATGAGCAGTTCTTC. Protein sequence: CASSEPGLGVVNEQFF.

The chain carries TRBV12-3 or TRBV12-4 and TRBJ1-2, with a tentative D call TRBD1 (5 bases). V dropped 5 bases and J dropped 4 bases, with 17 bases sitting between them. The CDR3 consists of 15 residues. The DNA of the CDR3 is TGTGCCAGCAGTCTAGACCTAGGGGCCGTCTATGGCTACACCTTC. Its translation is CASSLDLGAVYGYTF.

This clonotype was seen more than once but under ten times. V and J are TRBV19 and TRBJ2-2; tentative D call: TRBD1 (5 bases). V lost 4 bases and J lost 4, with 16 bases in between. The germline V gene has CDR1 LNHDA and CDR2 SQIVND (reference sequence). CDR3 length equals 16 residues. The CDR3 here is CASSRNAATGTGELFF. The CDR3 nucleotides are TGTGCCAGTAGTAGGAATGCGGCAACAGGCACCGGGGAGCTGTTTTTT.

Many counts were recorded for this clonotype. The V call is TRBV12-3 or TRBV12-4, the J call TRBJ2-7; D call uncertain. The CDR3 extends over 14 amino acids. V lost 2 bases and J 2 bases, leaving 10 bases between the germline ends. CDR3 nucleotides: TGTGCCAGCAGTTTATCGGCGATCCCCTACGAGCAGTACTTC. Its protein product is CASSLSAIPYEQYF.

This rearrangement joins TRBV12-3 or TRBV12-4 to TRBJ2-5; D is possibly TRBD2 (5 bases). This CDR3 has 14 residues. V lost 1 base and J 1 base, leaving 7 bases between the germline ends. This chain's CDR3 is CASSLERSQETQYF. The CDR3 DNA reads TGTGCCAGCAGTTTAGAGCGGAGCCAAGAGACCCAGTACTTC.

There are many counts of this clonotype. The chain links TRBV3-1 to TRBJ1-2; TRBD1 is a possible D gene (6 bases). Germline CDR1 is LGHDT and CDR2 is YNNKEL (reference sequence). Between the trimmed V and J ends, which lost 1 base and 4 bases, there was a span of 7 bases. The CDR3 length is 13 residues. The CDR3 reads CASSQGRGYGYTF. For the CDR3, the DNA is TGTGCCAGCAGCCAAGGCAGGGGCTATGGCTACACCTTC.

This clonotype was picked up a small number of times. The chain employs TRBV6-2 or TRBV6-3 and TRBJ2-7; D remains ambiguous. This CDR3 region has 15 residues. Trimming pared 6 bases from V and 0 bases from J, leaving 15 bases between. Germline V lookup: CDR1 MNHEY, CDR2 SVGEGT. The CDR3 is CASSSYSESSYEQYF. The CDR3 DNA sequence: TGTGCCAGCAGCTCTTACAGCGAAAGCTCCTACGAGCAGTACTTC.

This clonotype appeared a few times. The J gene is TRBJ1-1, the V gene TRBV15; the D is unclear. The germline gives CDR1 LNHNV, CDR2 YYDKDF (reference sequence). Trimming stripped 0 bases from V and 2 bases from J, with 7 bases between. The CDR3 is 14 residues long. CDR3: CATSRERVNTEAFF. The CDR3, as DNA: TGTGCCACCAGCAGAGAGCGGGTTAACACTGAAGCTTTCTTT. The full variable domain, with the rest looked up from reference TRBV15 and TRBJ1-1, is DAMVIQNPRYQVTQFGKPVTLSCSQTLNHNVMYWYQQKSSQAPKLLFHYYDKDFNNEADTPDNFQSRRPNTSFCFLDIRSPGLGDTAMYLCATSRERVNTEAFFGQGTRLTVV.

V gene TRBV29-1 combines with J gene TRBJ2-5; the D gene is possibly TRBD2 (5 bases). This CDR3 contains 10 residues. The germline CDR1 and CDR2 sequences are SQVTM and ANQGSEA. V was clipped by 7 bases and J by 5 bases, with 8 bases between them. DNA of the CDR3: TGCAGCGGGGAGACGGAGACCCAGTACTTC. As protein: CSGETETQYF.